What follows are 19 T cell receptor beta chains derived from one specimen sequenced in a study of shared clonotypes between healthy human individuals. Generated by immunoSEQ multiplex PCR, the TCRdb table keeps only in-frame clones and is missing some. The table records about 700,000 clones, 92% of them present only once. The naive CD8 fraction comprised CD45RO-negative cells positively selected for CCR7 and excluded terminally differentiated effector memory CD45RA+ cells. Input material: naive CD8+ T cells sorted from blood. These receptors were obtained from a man younger than 40 in good health.

The rearrangement joins TRBV6-1 to TRBJ1-2, with 8 bases fitting TRBD1. Per the germline V gene, CDR1 is MNHNS and CDR2 is SASEGT. The trim removed 8 bases at V and 5 bases at J, leaving 7 bases unmatched. The CDR3 contains 13 residues. CDR3 sequence: CASQGAVRYGYTF. CDR3 sequence (DNA): TGTGCCAGCCAGGGGGCGGTTCGGTATGGCTACACCTTC.

The gene calls are TRBV7-2 and TRBJ2-2; D possibly uses TRBD1 or TRBD2 (5 bases each). Deletions cut 5 bases from V and 1 base from J, with 23 bases between. Germline V CDR1 and CDR2: SGHTA, FQGNSA. The CDR3 extends over 19 amino acids. CDR3 loop: CASSLVGQGEVWNTGELFF. In nucleotides, the CDR3 is TGTGCCAGCAGCCTCGTGGGTCAGGGAGAGGTTTGGAACACCGGGGAGCTGTTTTTT.

The chain is built from TRBV4-3 and TRBJ2-1, with D perhaps matching TRBD1 (5 bases). Germline CDR1 reads LGHNA; CDR2 reads YSLEER. There are 16 residues in the CDR3. V was shortened by 4 bases and J by 0 bases, with 13 bases between the two germline ends. CDR3 sequence reads: CASSPSRVTSYNEQFF. In DNA, the CDR3 is TGCGCCAGCAGCCCAAGCAGGGTAACCTCCTACAATGAGCAGTTCTTC.

The chain employs TRBV7-6 and TRBJ2-5; D may match TRBD1 or TRBD2 (5 bases each). The V gene's germline CDR1 is SGHVS and CDR2 FNYEAQ. The V gene lost 6 bases and the J gene lost 5 bases, with 16 bases spanning the gap. The CDR3 is made up of 14 amino acids. DNA of the CDR3: TGTGCCAGCAGAGCCGGGACCCCGGTGGAGACCCAGTACTTC. Protein product: CASRAGTPVETQYF.

This clone was observed a few times. This chain links TRBV10-3 with TRBJ2-7; TRBD2 matches 10 bases. Germline CDR1 is ENHRY and CDR2 is SYGVKD. J gave up 4 bases and V 0 bases, and 12 bases lay outside the gene matches. The CDR3 is made up of 18 amino acids. The CDR3 here is CAISESGLAGAEGYEQYF. The CDR3 DNA reads as TGTGCCATCAGTGAGTCGGGCCTAGCGGGAGCTGAGGGGTACGAGCAGTACTTC.

This clone appeared once. This chain links TRBV27 with TRBJ1-5; no clear D. CDR3 size: 15 residues. V was pared by 4 bases and J by 0 bases, with 10 bases between. Looked up from germline, CDR1 is MNHEY and CDR2 is SMNVEV (reference sequence). CDR3 sequence reads: CASSSTGFSNQPQHF. The CDR3 nucleotides are TGTGCCAGCAGTTCTACCGGATTTAGCAATCAGCCCCAGCATTTT.

As for this clone: Distinct nucleotide sequences in the sample also encode this CDR3. V is TRBV9 and J is TRBJ2-7; 11 nucleotides match TRBD1. The CDR3 sequence is 14 residues long. V trimming: 4 bases; J trimming: 4 bases; junction bases outside the gene matches: 4. Germline V CDR1 and CDR2: SGDLS, YYNGEE. CDR3 amino acids: CASSSGTGGYEQYF. DNA for the CDR3: TGTGCCAGCAGCTCCGGGACAGGGGGATACGAGCAGTACTTC.

In this sample, this clone turned up once. The V gene is TRBV30, the J gene TRBJ2-1; weak D call: TRBD2 (5 bases). CDR3 length: 13 residues. The ends were cut back, 1 base at V and 3 bases at J, with 7 bases in the middle. Looked up from germline, CDR1 is GTSNPN and CDR2 is SVGIG (reference sequence). DNA of the CDR3: TGTGCCTGGAGTGCGAGGGACTACAATGAGCAGTTCTTC. Its protein product is CAWSARDYNEQFF.

The chain combines TRBV28 with TRBJ2-7, with 10 bases identical to TRBD2. The CDR3 runs to 16 residues. The V gene's germline CDR1 is MDHEN and CDR2 SYDVKM. The V gene end was trimmed by 5 bases and the J gene end by 2 bases; junction bases not matched to a gene: 9. The CDR3 is CASSQRTSGPTYEQYF. The CDR3 DNA is TGTGCCAGCAGTCAGCGGACTAGCGGTCCGACCTACGAGCAGTACTTC.

The V and J genes are TRBV18 and TRBJ2-1; 12 nucleotides line up with TRBD2. The length of the CDR3 is 18 residues. V trimming: 2 bases; J trimming: 7 bases; junction bases outside the gene matches: 12. Per the germline V gene, CDR1 is KGHSH and CDR2 is LQKENI. CDR3 protein: CASSPWGLAGGPRNEQFF. The DNA of the CDR3 is TGTGCCAGCTCACCATGGGGTCTAGCGGGAGGGCCGCGGAATGAGCAGTTCTTC.

The rearrangement joins TRBV27 to TRBJ2-7; D perhaps matches TRBD2 (5 bases). Germline V gives CDR1 MNHEY, CDR2 SMNVEV (reference sequence). The CDR3 spans 15 residues. V gave up 5 bases and J gave up 12 bases, with 26 bases separating them. CDR3: CASSPPPGPAHEGYF. CDR3 coding DNA: TGTGCCAGCAGTCCCCCCCCCGGGCCAGCGCACGAGGGGTACTTC.

The chain combines TRBV5-6 with TRBJ2-3; maybe TRBD1 (5 bases). CDR3 length: 14 residues. V lost 2 bases, J lost 4 bases, and 11 bases lay in between. From germline, CDR1 is SGHDT and CDR2 YYEEEE. CDR3: CASSLGARPDTQYF. In DNA, the CDR3 is TGTGCCAGCAGCTTAGGGGCCCGCCCAGATACGCAGTATTTT.

This clone was observed a handful of times. The J gene is TRBJ1-5, the V gene TRBV27; 7 bases line up with TRBD1. The CDR3 loop spans 15 amino acids. J was trimmed by 1 base and V by 1 base; bases with no gene match: 1. Germline V gene lookup returns CDR1 MNHEY and CDR2 SMNVEV (reference sequence). The CDR3 here is CASSLLGGSNQPQHF. CDR3 nucleotide sequence: TGTGCCAGCAGTTTATTAGGGGGCAGCAATCAGCCCCAGCATTTT.

J is TRBJ2-1 and V is TRBV7-2; 8 bases align to TRBD2. Germline V gives CDR1 SGHTA, CDR2 FQGNSA. J was trimmed by 0 bases and V by 0 bases; bases with no gene match: 16. The CDR3 length is 21 residues. The CDR3 reads CASSLAPRWVGSGSSYNEQFF. CDR3 DNA sequence: TGTGCCAGCAGCTTAGCCCCCCGTTGGGTGGGAAGCGGGAGCTCCTACAATGAGCAGTTCTTC.

The chain uses TRBV14 and TRBJ2-1, with 13 bases matching TRBD2. The CDR3 runs to 17 residues. The germline gives CDR1 SGHDN, CDR2 FVKESK. V lost 5 bases, J lost 4 bases, and 8 bases stayed unmatched. The CDR3 sequence is CASSKGTSGVVYNEQFF. The CDR3 DNA reads as TGTGCCAGCAGCAAAGGGACTAGCGGGGTTGTGTACAATGAGCAGTTCTTC.

J is TRBJ2-7 and V is TRBV11-3, with a weak D call TRBD2 (5 bases). This CDR3 contains 13 residues. The V and J ends lost 3 bases and 2 bases respectively, with 8 bases between them. Germline CDR1 reads SGHNT; CDR2 reads YENEEA. This CDR3 reads CASSFTRAYEQYF. The CDR3, as DNA: TGTGCCAGCAGCTTTACTAGGGCCTACGAGCAGTACTTC. Using reference TRBV11-3 and TRBJ2-7 for the parts outside the CDR3, the full variable domain is EAGVVQSPRYKIIEKKQPVAFWCNPISGHNTLYWYLQNLGQGPELLIRYENEEAVDDSQLPKDRFSAERLKGVDSTLKIQPAELGDSAVYLCASSFTRAYEQYFGPGTRLTVT.

J is TRBJ2-1 and V is TRBV28, with D perhaps matching TRBD1 (5 bases). The V gene's germline CDR1 is MDHEN and CDR2 SYDVKM. V gave up 7 bases and J gave up 7 bases, with 20 bases separating them. CDR3 length equals 15 residues. CDR3 DNA sequence: TGTGCCAGCATGTACAGGATCAGCTCCCATAATGAGCAGTTCTTC. Its translation: CASMYRISSHNEQFF.

The chain couples TRBV6-5 to TRBJ2-2, with 10 bases lining up with TRBD1. The CDR3 totals 15 residues. Germline trimming cut 6 bases from V and 5 bases from J; bases unmatched to any gene: 6. The germline CDR1 and CDR2 sequences are MNHEY and SVGAGI. Written as DNA, the CDR3 is TGTGCCAGCAGCCAGACAGGGGGCAGGACCGGGGAGCTGTTTTTT. Its protein product is CASSQTGGRTGELFF.

This chain uses TRBV6-6 with TRBJ2-7; 9 positions agree with TRBD2. Germline CDR1 is MNHNY and CDR2 is SVGAGI (reference sequence). This CDR3 spans 14 amino acids. J lost 4 bases, V lost 5 bases, and 6 bases had no gene match. CDR3 in amino acids: CASSRSGSRYEQYF. CDR3 sequence (DNA): TGTGCCAGCAGTCGTAGCGGGAGCAGGTACGAGCAGTACTTC.